The clone carrying this T cell receptor beta chain has a handful of counts. Antigen: not known. The library was designed around alpha chains, so this beta chain is a stray read whose abundance carries little weight. The CDR3 is 11 amino acids. The V and J ends lost 6 bases and 11 bases respectively, with 17 bases between them. Germline V lookup: CDR1 SQVTM, CDR2 ANQGSEA. The sample belongs to a study of spatial heterogeneity in lung cancer. The study tagged each TCR cDNA molecule with a unique molecular identifier. One entry per CDR3 protein, called by TCRdb with MiXCR from the 5' RACE reads. The data contain 13,000 or so distinct CDR3 sequences, more than 5% of them seen just once; the ten biggest clones take up 11%. General study points: Counts of expanded intratumoral alpha and beta TCRs tracked tumor mutation counts.

Time point specified: sample taken at primary tumor resection. The cohort: 65 to 80 early-stage, untreated non-small cell lung cancer patients. Unsorted samples of tumor, nontumor lung or frozen PBMC had their whole RNA sequenced. Sequencing used lung tumor tissue, obtained at surgery. The receptor was derived from a female donor with early-stage non-small cell lung cancer. The J gene is TRBJ2-7, the V gene TRBV29-1; D is unclear. In nucleotides, the CDR3 is TGCAGCGTCGAACTCGGTGGAAAAAAGTACTTC. Protein: CSVELGGKKYF.